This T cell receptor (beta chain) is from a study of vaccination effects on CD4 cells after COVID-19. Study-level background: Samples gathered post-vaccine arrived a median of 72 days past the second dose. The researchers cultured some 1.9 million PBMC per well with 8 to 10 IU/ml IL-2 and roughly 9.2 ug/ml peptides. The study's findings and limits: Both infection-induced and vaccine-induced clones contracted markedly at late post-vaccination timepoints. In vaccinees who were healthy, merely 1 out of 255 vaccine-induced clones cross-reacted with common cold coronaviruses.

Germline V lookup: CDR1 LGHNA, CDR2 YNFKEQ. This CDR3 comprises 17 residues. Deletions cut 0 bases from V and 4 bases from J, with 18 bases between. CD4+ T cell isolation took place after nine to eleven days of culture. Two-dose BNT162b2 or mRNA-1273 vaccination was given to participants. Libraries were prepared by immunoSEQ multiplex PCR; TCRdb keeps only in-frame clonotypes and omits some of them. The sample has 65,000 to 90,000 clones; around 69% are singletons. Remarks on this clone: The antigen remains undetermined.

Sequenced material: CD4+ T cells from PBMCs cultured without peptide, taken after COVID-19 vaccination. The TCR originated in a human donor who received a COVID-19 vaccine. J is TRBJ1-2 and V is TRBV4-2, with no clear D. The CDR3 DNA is TGTGCCAGCAGCCAAGATTTGGGCCGGGCAGCTACCTATGGCTACACCTTC. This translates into CASSQDLGRAATYGYTF.